This passage covers 4 T cell receptor beta chains from one sample sequenced in a study of human T cells and chemical hapten exposure. As to time point: pre-sensitization, week 0. Treatment in this sample: therapeutic diphenylcyclopropenone sensitization with weekly scalp DPC. TCRdb itself ran the RACE reads through MiXCR, one entry per CDR3 protein. The data show about 51,000 distinct CDR3 sequences, roughly a tenth seen once. The sequenced sample was whole blood, obtained in connection with sensitization to the hapten diphenylcyclopropenone (DPC). The receptors were sampled from a woman aged 40 to 50 with alopecia areata. Some clones in this sample may be carry-over from other donors' samples.

This sequence joins TRBV6-2 or TRBV6-3 and TRBJ1-6; D is perhaps TRBD1 (5 bases). Germline V gives CDR1 MNHEY, CDR2 SVGEGT. The CDR3 consists of 12 residues. V shed 6 bases and J shed 10 bases, with 10 bases lying between them. The CDR3 nucleotides are TGTGCCAGCAGCTCCCGGGGGTCACCCCTCCACTTT. It translates to CASSSRGSPLHF.

This chain joins TRBV5-1 and TRBJ2-7; 8 nucleotides line up with TRBD1. V lost 3 bases to trimming and J lost 3 bases; unmatched junction nucleotides: 8. The CDR3 extends over 15 amino acids. Germline CDR1 and CDR2: SGHRS and YFSETQ. The CDR3 sequence is CASSWGDRSDYEQYF. CDR3 bases: TGCGCCAGCAGCTGGGGGGACAGGTCCGACTACGAGCAGTACTTC.

This clonotype was counted a few times. This chain joins TRBV19 and TRBJ2-7; 7 nucleotides match TRBD1. The CDR3 consists of 13 residues. V lost 6 bases and J lost 2; bases outside the gene matches: 4. Germline V gene data show CDR1 as LNHDA and CDR2 as SQIVND (reference sequence). CDR3 loop: CASSYQGAYEQYF. The CDR3, as DNA: TGTGCCAGTAGCTACCAGGGGGCCTACGAGCAGTACTTC.

This chain joins TRBV30 and TRBJ1-1, with 8 positions matching TRBD1. Trimming took 5 bases from V and 0 from J; bases not matched to a gene: 17. The CDR3 runs 18 residues. CDR1 is GTSNPN, CDR2 SVGIG, per germline (reference sequence). The CDR3 DNA reads TGTGCCTGGGACAGGGGAACGCGGTTTCGACAGATGAACACTGAAGCTTTCTTT. As protein: CAWDRGTRFRQMNTEAFF. Supplemented by reference TRBV30 and TRBJ1-1, the full variable domain reads SQTIHQWPATLVQPVGSPLSLECTVEGTSNPNLYWYRQAAGRGLQLLFYSVGIGQISSEVPQNLSASRPQDRQFILSSKKLLLSDSGFYLCAWDRGTRFRQMNTEAFFGQGTRLTVV.